The 20 T cell receptor beta chains reported below all come from one sample, sequenced in a study of cytomegalovirus exposure and HLA in healthy donors. PCR was performed using 60 Vbeta and 13 Jbeta primers. This table comes from immunoSEQ multiplex PCR, and its TCRdb copy is limited to in-frame clones, with some not included. The profile covers fewer than 60,000 clones, with approximately 82% appearing a single time and about 3.1% taken by the ten largest. Sequencing was done on a sample of PBMCs. The receptors were sampled from a man over 45 in good health and CMV-seronegative.

The rearrangement uses TRBV5-1 and TRBJ1-2, with 9 bases fitting TRBD1. Germline V lookup: CDR1 SGHRS, CDR2 YFSETQ. This CDR3 spans 12 amino acids. Trimming at V came to 2 bases and at J to 7 bases, leaving 0 bases not matched to a gene. In DNA form, the CDR3 reads TGCGCCAGCAGCTTACAGGGGGCTGGCTACACCTTC. Amino acid sequence: CASSLQGAGYTF.

V and J are TRBV4-3 and TRBJ1-1; D unclear. The germline V gene encodes CDR1 LGHNA and CDR2 YSLEER. Trimming took 1 base from V and 0 from J, leaving 9 bases between them. This CDR3 is built from 15 residues. The CDR3 is CASSQALKLNTEAFF. CDR3 coding DNA: TGCGCCAGCAGCCAAGCTTTAAAGCTGAACACTGAAGCTTTCTTT.

The gene calls are TRBV5-1 and TRBJ2-3; 10 bases map to TRBD2. The V segment lost 6 bases and the J segment 2 bases; nucleotides outside the gene matches: 9. This CDR3 is built from 16 residues. CDR1 is SGHRS, CDR2 YFSETQ, per germline. The CDR3 sequence is CASNSVAGGPTDTQYF. The CDR3 coding sequence is TGCGCCAGCAACTCGGTAGCGGGGGGACCCACAGATACGCAGTATTTT.

This sequence joins TRBV10-3 and TRBJ2-5; 11 nucleotides match TRBD2. After removal of 5 bases from V and 5 bases from J, the junction contained 13 bases not matched to a gene. Germline V gene lookup returns CDR1 ENHRY and CDR2 SYGVKD. The CDR3 contains 17 residues. In DNA, the CDR3 is TGTGCCATCAGTCCCGGAACTAGCGGGGGCCGGGGGGAGACCCAGTACTTC. Encoded protein: CAISPGTSGGRGETQYF.

The chain has TRBV7-2 and TRBJ1-1, with D unclear. Trimming shortened V by 2 bases and J by 1 base, and 5 bases separated the two germline ends. The CDR3 is made up of 13 amino acids. The germline V gene has CDR1 SGHTA and CDR2 FQGNSA. DNA of the CDR3: TGTGCCAGCAGCTTAAGACAGAACACTGAAGCTTTCTTT. This gives the protein CASSLRQNTEAFF.

The chain joins TRBV27 to TRBJ2-2; the D is unclear. Trimming removed 5 bases from V and 5 bases from J, with 9 bases in between. Germline CDR1 reads MNHEY; CDR2 reads SMNVEV (reference sequence). The CDR3 covers 13 residues. The CDR3 region is CASSGWRTGELFF. The CDR3 DNA reads TGTGCCAGCAGTGGGTGGCGGACCGGGGAGCTGTTTTTT.

This clone was seen more than once but under ten times. The chain joins TRBV6-5 to TRBJ1-6; a weak D match, TRBD1 (6 bases). The CDR3 runs 14 residues. CDR1 MNHEY and CDR2 SVGAGI come from the germline V gene. The ends were cut back, 6 bases at V and 8 bases at J, with 14 bases in the middle. CDR3 nucleotides: TGTGCCAGCAGGCCAACAGGGAAGGATTCACCCCTCCACTTT. This gives the protein CASRPTGKDSPLHF.

The chain carries TRBV25-1 and TRBJ1-3; D not resolved. The CDR3 has 15 amino acids. The germline gives CDR1 MGHDK, CDR2 SYGVNS. The V and J ends lost 1 base and 0 bases respectively, with 7 bases between them. This chain's CDR3 is CASSESIASGNTIYF. CDR3 DNA: TGTGCCAGCAGTGAATCCATAGCCTCTGGAAACACCATATATTTT. The full variable domain, its missing parts supplied by reference TRBV25-1 and TRBJ1-3, is EADIYQTPRYLVIGTGKKITLECSQTMGHDKMYWYQQDPGMELHLIHYSYGVNSTEKGDLSSESTVSRIRTEHFPLTLESARPSHTSQYLCASSESIASGNTIYFGEGSWLTVV.

The chain carries TRBV27 and TRBJ2-7, with D possibly matching TRBD1 (5 bases). Germline-derived CDR1 and CDR2 are MNHEY and SMNVEV (reference sequence). The CDR3 extends over 15 amino acids. The ends were cut back, 4 bases at V and 5 bases at J, with 18 bases in the middle. CDR3 amino acids: CASSSVQVLQHEQYF. Written as DNA, the CDR3 is TGTGCCAGCAGTTCAGTACAGGTCCTCCAGCACGAGCAGTACTTC.

The CDR3 sequence: CASSQHLAGGQRDTQYF. The CDR3 DNA reads TGCGCCAGCAGCCAACACTTAGCGGGGGGGCAGAGAGATACGCAGTATTTT. The J gene is TRBJ2-3, the V gene TRBV4-1; TRBD2 matches at 11 bases. Germline V gene sequence: CDR1 MGHRA, CDR2 YSYEKL. CDR3 length: 17 residues. V trimming: 2 bases; J trimming: 5 bases; junction bases outside the gene matches: 9.

The chain carries TRBV27 and TRBJ2-3; maybe TRBD2 (5 bases). Germline V gives CDR1 MNHEY, CDR2 SMNVEV (reference sequence). The CDR3 is 14 amino acids. V gave up 2 bases and J gave up 2 bases, with 8 bases separating them. CDR3 DNA sequence: TGTGCCAGCAGTTTAGTCCGGGACACAGATACGCAGTATTTT. It is translated as CASSLVRDTDTQYF.

The chain couples TRBV27 to TRBJ1-2, with TRBD1 matching over 8 bases. CDR1 MNHEY and CDR2 SMNVEV come from the germline V gene (reference sequence). V lost 5 bases, J lost 4 bases, and 9 bases stayed unmatched. This CDR3 region has 15 residues. CDR3 residues: CASSERQGTGYGYTF. CDR3 sequence (DNA): TGTGCCAGCAGTGAAAGACAGGGGACGGGCTATGGCTACACCTTC.

The chain combines TRBV7-8 with TRBJ1-6; D gene ambiguous. V shed 3 bases and J shed 4 bases, with 7 bases lying between them. CDR1 and CDR2 from the germline V gene are SGHVS and FQNEAQ. CDR3 length equals 14 residues. The CDR3 nucleotides read TGTGCCAGCAGCTTGTCGGGGTATAATTCACCCCTCCACTTT. Translated: CASSLSGYNSPLHF.

V is TRBV5-1 and J is TRBJ1-6; TRBD1 might be the D (5 bases). Germline V CDR1 and CDR2: SGHRS, YFSETQ. The V end lost 4 bases, the J end lost 7 bases, and 15 bases lay between the germline ends. The length of the CDR3 is 15 residues. This CDR3 reads CASSREGPQNSPLHF. Here the CDR3 DNA reads TGCGCCAGCAGCAGGGAGGGACCCCAAAATTCACCCCTCCACTTT.

The chain has TRBV18 and TRBJ2-3; 9 nucleotides agree with TRBD2. Germline-derived CDR1 and CDR2 are KGHSH and LQKENI. J lost 0 bases, V lost 2 bases, and 3 bases had no gene match. The CDR3 contains 16 residues. The DNA of the CDR3 is TGTGCCAGCTCACCAATTACTAGCGGGAGCACAGATACGCAGTATTTT. It yields the protein CASSPITSGSTDTQYF.

The chain combines TRBV6-4 with TRBJ2-3, with 7 bases lining up with TRBD1. CDR1 and CDR2 from the germline V gene are MRHNA and SNTAGT. The CDR3 contains 14 residues. V shed 4 bases, J shed 4 bases, and the junction held 5 bases outside the gene matches. CDR3 amino acids: CASSGGGEADTQYF. The CDR3 DNA sequence: TGTGCCAGCAGTGGAGGGGGCGAGGCAGATACGCAGTATTTT.

The chain joins TRBV5-1 to TRBJ2-1, with 11 bases identical to TRBD2. The CDR3 has 15 residues. In germline, CDR1 is SGHRS, CDR2 YFSETQ. The V gene end was trimmed by 4 bases and the J gene end by 8 bases; junction bases not matched to a gene: 8. CDR3 amino acids: CASSNSGGASHEQFF. As DNA, the CDR3 is TGCGCCAGCAGCAATAGCGGGGGGGCCTCCCATGAGCAGTTCTTC.

This rearrangement joins TRBV5-1 to TRBJ1-2, with D hard to call. V gave up 5 bases and J gave up 8 bases, with 16 bases separating them. Germline V gives CDR1 SGHRS, CDR2 YFSETQ. This CDR3 is 13 amino acids long. Here the CDR3 reads CASRPQTTGGYTF. In DNA form, the CDR3 reads TGCGCCAGCAGGCCCCAGACAACGGGGGGCTACACCTTC.

The chain couples TRBV25-1 to TRBJ1-5; D possibly corresponds to TRBD1 (5 bases). Trimming cost V 4 bases and J 2 bases, with 15 bases left between them. Germline V gives CDR1 MGHDK, CDR2 SYGVNS. The CDR3 loop spans 16 amino acids. CDR3 region: CASSGGPLNGNQPQHF. In DNA form, the CDR3 reads TGTGCCAGCAGTGGGGGCCCCCTCAATGGCAATCAGCCCCAGCATTTT.

This clone was recorded only once. The chain carries TRBV7-3 and TRBJ2-1; D perhaps matches TRBD1 (5 bases). Germline V gene sequence: CDR1 SGHTA, CDR2 FQGTGA. This CDR3 region has 13 residues. With 5 bases removed from V and 6 bases from J, the gap between germline ends came to 11 bases. The CDR3 loop is CASSQPGLNEQFF. The CDR3 bases are TGTGCCAGCAGCCAACCAGGGCTCAATGAGCAGTTCTTC.